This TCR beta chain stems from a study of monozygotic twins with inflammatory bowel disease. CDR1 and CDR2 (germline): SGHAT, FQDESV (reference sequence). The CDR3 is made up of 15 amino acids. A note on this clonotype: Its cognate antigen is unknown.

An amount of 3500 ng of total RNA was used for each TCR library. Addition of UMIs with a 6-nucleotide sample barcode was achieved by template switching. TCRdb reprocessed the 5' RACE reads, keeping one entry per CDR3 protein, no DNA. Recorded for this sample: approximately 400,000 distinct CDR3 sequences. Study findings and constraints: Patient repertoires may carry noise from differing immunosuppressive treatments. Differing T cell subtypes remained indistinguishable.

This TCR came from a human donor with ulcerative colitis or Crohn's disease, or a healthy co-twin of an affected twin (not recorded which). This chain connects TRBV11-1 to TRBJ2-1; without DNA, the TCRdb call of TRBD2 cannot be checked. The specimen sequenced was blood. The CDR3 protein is CASRSGLAGYNEQFF.